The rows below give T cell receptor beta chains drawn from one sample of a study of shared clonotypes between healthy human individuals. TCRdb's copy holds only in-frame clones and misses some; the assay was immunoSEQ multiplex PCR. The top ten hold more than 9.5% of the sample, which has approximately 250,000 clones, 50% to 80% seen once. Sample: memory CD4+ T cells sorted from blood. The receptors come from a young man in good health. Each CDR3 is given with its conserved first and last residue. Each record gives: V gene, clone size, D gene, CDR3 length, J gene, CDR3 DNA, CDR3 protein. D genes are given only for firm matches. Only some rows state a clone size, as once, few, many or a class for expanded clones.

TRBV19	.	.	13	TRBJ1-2	TGTGCCAGTGGCGGGACGGGGAACTATGGCTACACCTTC	CASGGTGNYGYTF
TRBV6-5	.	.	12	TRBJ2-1	TGTGCCAGCAGCCGCCCCCCCAATGAGCAGTTCTTC	CASSRPPNEQFF
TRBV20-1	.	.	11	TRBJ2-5	TGCAGTGCTATTCGCGGGGAGACCCAGTACTTC	CSAIRGETQYF
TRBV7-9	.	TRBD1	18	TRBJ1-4	TGTGCCAGCAGCCCGCGACACGAGACAGGGGCCGGTAATGAAAAACTGTTTTTT	CASSPRHETGAGNEKLFF
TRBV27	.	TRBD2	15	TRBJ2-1	TGTGCCAGCAAATTGACGGGGGGGGCGTACAATGAGCAGTTCTTC	CASKLTGGAYNEQFF
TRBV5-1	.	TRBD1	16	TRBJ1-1	TGCGCCAGCAGCTCCCGGACAGGGGGCATGAACACTGAAGCTTTCTTT	CASSSRTGGMNTEAFF
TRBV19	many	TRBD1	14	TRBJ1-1	TGTGCCAGTAGTAGGACAGGGTTCGACACTGAAGCTTTCTTT	CASSRTGFDTEAFF
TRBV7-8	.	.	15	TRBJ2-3	TGTGCCAGCAGCCGTGGAAGGTCGAACCCGGATACGCAGTATTTT	CASSRGRSNPDTQYF
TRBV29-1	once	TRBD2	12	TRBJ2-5	TGCAGCGTTCGGGAGGGGCCAGAGACCCAGTACTTC	CSVREGPETQYF
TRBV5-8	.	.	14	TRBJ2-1	TGTGCCAGCAGCTCCTATGTAGCTCCCAATGAGCAGTTCTTC	CASSSYVAPNEQFF
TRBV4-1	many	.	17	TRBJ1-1	TGCGCCAGCAGCCAAGATAGTATAGGACCGCAGAACACTGAAGCTTTCTTT	CASSQDSIGPQNTEAFF
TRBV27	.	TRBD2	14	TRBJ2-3	TGTGCCAGCAGTTCGACGCGGGGGACAGATACGCAGTATTTT	CASSSTRGTDTQYF
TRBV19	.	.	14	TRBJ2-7	TGTGCCAGTAGCCCCCCACAGTCCCCCTACGAGCAGTACTTC	CASSPPQSPYEQYF
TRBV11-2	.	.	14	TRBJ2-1	TGTGCCAGCAGCTTATTGAGGGGAAGCAATGAGCAGTTCTTC	CASSLLRGSNEQFF
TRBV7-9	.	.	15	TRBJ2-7	TGTGCCAGCAGCTTACTACAGGCTGGAGGTGACGAGCAGTACTTC	CASSLLQAGGDEQYF
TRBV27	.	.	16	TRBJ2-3	TGTGCCAGCAGTTTTGCCCCCGACAGTCAGGGGGATACGCAGTATTTT	CASSFAPDSQGDTQYF
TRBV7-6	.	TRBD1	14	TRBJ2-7	TGTGCCAGCAGCTCGACAGGGGCCCTCTACGAGCAGTACTTC	CASSSTGALYEQYF
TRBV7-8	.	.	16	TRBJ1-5	TGTGCCAGCAGCCTAGGGGATATGGGATCTGGTCAGCCCCAGCATTTT	CASSLGDMGSGQPQHF
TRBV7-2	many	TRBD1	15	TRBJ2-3	TGTGCCAGCACCTCGATCGGGACAGGGGGGTATACGCAGTATTTT	CASTSIGTGGYTQYF
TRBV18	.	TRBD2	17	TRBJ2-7	TGTGCCAGCTCACCACCCTCGTCCCTAGCGGGGCCCTACGAGCAGTACTTC	CASSPPSSLAGPYEQYF
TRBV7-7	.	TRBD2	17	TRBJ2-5	TGTGCCAGCAGCCGGGGGGTAGCGGGAGGTCAGTTGGAGACCCAGTACTTC	CASSRGVAGGQLETQYF
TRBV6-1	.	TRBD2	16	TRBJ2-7	TGTGCCAGCAGTGGGGGGGGAGGCGGGAGACTATACGAGCAGTACTTC	CASSGGGGGRLYEQYF
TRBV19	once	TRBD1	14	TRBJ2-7	TGTGCCAGTAGTCAAACAGGGGGCCCAAACGAGCAGTACTTC	CASSQTGGPNEQYF
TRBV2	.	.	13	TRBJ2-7	TGTGCCAGCAGTGAGGCTGTGAATGGCGAGCAGTACTTC	CASSEAVNGEQYF
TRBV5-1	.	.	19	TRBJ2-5	.	CASHGEKRPSTSGQAAQYF
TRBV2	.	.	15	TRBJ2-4	TGTGCCAGCAGGAGTGTGGATTTAGCCAAAAACATTCAGTACTTC	CASRSVDLAKNIQYF
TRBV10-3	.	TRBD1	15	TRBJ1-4	TGTGCCATCAGTGAGTGGACAGGTGGTACGAAAAAACTGTTTTTT	CAISEWTGGTKKLFF
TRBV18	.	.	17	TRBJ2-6	TGTGCCAGCTCACCTCCAGGGAGGCACTCTGGGGCCAACGTCCTGACTTTC	CASSPPGRHSGANVLTF
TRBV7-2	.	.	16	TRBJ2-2	TGTGCCAGCAGCGGGGGGATGAGGGTGAACACCGGGGAGCTGTTTTTT	CASSGGMRVNTGELFF
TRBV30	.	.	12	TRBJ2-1	TGTGCCTGGAGTAGGGGTTACAATGAGCAGTTCTTC	CAWSRGYNEQFF
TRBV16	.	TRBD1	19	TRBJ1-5	TGTGCCAGCAGCCAATCCCACGGACAGGGATCTCTTAGGAATCAGCCCCAGCATTTT	CASSQSHGQGSLRNQPQHF
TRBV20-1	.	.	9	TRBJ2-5	TGCAGTGTTTCGGAGACCCAGTACTTC	CSVSETQYF
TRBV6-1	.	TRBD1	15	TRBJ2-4	TGTGCCAGCAGAGACTCGGGACAGCCCAAAAACATTCAGTACTTC	CASRDSGQPKNIQYF
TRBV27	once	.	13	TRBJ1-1	TGTGCCAGCAGCCCTGTCCAGGAGGTCAAAGCTTTCTTT	CASSPVQEVKAFF
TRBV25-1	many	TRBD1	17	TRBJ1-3	TGTGCCAGCAGTGAATGGGGGGGACAGGGCCCAGGAAACACCATATATTTT	CASSEWGGQGPGNTIYF
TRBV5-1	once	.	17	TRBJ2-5	TGCGCCAGCAGCTTGGATCCGAAACAGTTCCACCAGGAGACCCAGTACTTC	CASSLDPKQFHQETQYF
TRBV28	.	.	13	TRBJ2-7	TGTGCCAGCAGTGCATTGCCTCTTGGGGGGCAGTACTTC	CASSALPLGGQYF
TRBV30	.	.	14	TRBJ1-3	TGTGCCTGGACCCCTGGGGACTCTGGAAACACCATATATTTT	CAWTPGDSGNTIYF
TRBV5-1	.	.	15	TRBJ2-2	TGCGCCAGCAGCTTGGGGCCAGCTTACACCGGGGAGCTGTTTTTT	CASSLGPAYTGELFF
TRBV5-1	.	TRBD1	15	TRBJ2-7	TGCGCCAGCAGCTTGGAAGTGACAGGGACCTACGAGCAGTACTTC	CASSLEVTGTYEQYF
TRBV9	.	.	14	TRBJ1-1	TGTGCCAGCAGCGTAGTAGCGGGGAACACTGAAGCTTTCTTT	CASSVVAGNTEAFF
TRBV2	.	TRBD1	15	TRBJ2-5	TGTGCCAGCAGGGCTGAACAGGGGTCGGGCGAGACCCAGTACTTC	CASRAEQGSGETQYF